Shown below are 14 T cell receptor beta chains from a single sample sequenced in a study of control samples from healthy donors and cancer patients. This table comes from immunoSEQ multiplex PCR, and its TCRdb copy is limited to in-frame clones, with some not included. The table includes 90,000 or so clones, around four fifths detected once. Sequencing used blood. Receptor source: a young man in good health.

The gene calls are TRBV5-1 and TRBJ2-2, with a possible D match to TRBD2 (6 bases). Germline loops: CDR1 SGHRS, CDR2 YFSETQ. V lost 0 bases and J lost 4, with 7 bases in between. This CDR3 spans 14 amino acids. DNA for the CDR3: TGCGCCAGCAGCTTGGAGCGGGTCACCGGGGAGCTGTTTTTT. Translation: CASSLERVTGELFF.

The genes are TRBV19 and TRBJ1-2; D gene ambiguous. Trimming removed 3 bases from V and 8 bases from J, with 10 bases in between. The CDR3 runs 12 residues. CDR1 is LNHDA and CDR2 is SQIVND in the germline V gene (reference sequence). As DNA, the CDR3 is TGTGCCAGTAGTATCCCGGGTTTAGGCTACACCTTC. Residues: CASSIPGLGYTF.

This sequence joins TRBV5-4 and TRBJ1-1; possibly TRBD1 for D (5 bases). The germline V and J ends were trimmed by 4 bases and 1 base, with 8 bases remaining between them. From germline, CDR1 is SGHNT and CDR2 YYREEE (reference sequence). This CDR3 comprises 13 residues. CDR3 loop: CASSTTGNTEAFF. The CDR3 nucleotides read TGTGCCAGCAGCACCACAGGGAACACTGAAGCTTTCTTT.

The chain recombines TRBV7-9 with TRBJ2-1; 10 bases align to TRBD2. The V and J ends lost 5 bases and 8 bases, in that order; junction bases with no gene match: 6. Germline CDR1 is SEHNR and CDR2 is FQNEAQ (reference sequence). The CDR3 contains 14 residues. CDR3 sequence (DNA): TGTGCCAGCAGCCGGGAGCTAGCGGGGGATGAGCAGTTCTTC. Translating gives CASSRELAGDEQFF.

The rearrangement joins TRBV14 to TRBJ1-3; D unclear. Germline V gives CDR1 SGHDN, CDR2 FVKESK. This CDR3 region has 15 residues. V lost 1 base and J 0 bases, leaving 7 bases between the germline ends. The CDR3 here is CASSQVAVSGNTIYF. In nucleotides, the CDR3 is TGTGCCAGCAGCCAAGTGGCGGTCTCTGGAAACACCATATATTTT.

The chain carries TRBV3-1 (or the pseudogene TRBV3-2) and TRBJ2-3; 7 bases are a match to TRBD2. Germline V gene sequence: CDR1 LGHDT, CDR2 YNNKEL (reference sequence). Germline trimming cut 3 bases from V and 4 bases from J; bases unmatched to any gene: 7. This CDR3 has 15 amino acids. CDR3 nucleotides: TGTGCCAGCAGCCACCTGGCTGGGGGGGCAGATACGCAGTATTTT. This encodes CASSHLAGGADTQYF.

CDR3 DNA sequence: TGTGCCAGCAGTCCAGGAGATAGCTATGGCTACACCTTC. It translates to CASSPGDSYGYTF. The rearrangement joins TRBV5-5 to TRBJ1-2; D is uncertain. V was clipped by 5 bases and J by 4 bases, with 12 bases between them. Germline assignment: CDR1 SGHKS and CDR2 YYEKEE (reference sequence). This CDR3 is built from 13 residues.

The chain employs TRBV9 and TRBJ2-2; 7 bases are a match to TRBD2. The germline V gene has CDR1 SGDLS and CDR2 YYNGEE. The V gene end was trimmed by 0 bases and the J gene end by 1 base; junction bases not matched to a gene: 3. This CDR3 comprises 16 residues. The CDR3 bases are TGTGCCAGCAGCGTAGGGGTAGCGGGGAACACCGGGGAGCTGTTTTTT. Its translation: CASSVGVAGNTGELFF.

V is TRBV2 and J is TRBJ2-2; D uncertain. CDR1 and CDR2 (germline): SNHLY, FYNNEI. Trimming cost V 9 bases and J 5 bases, with 10 bases left between them. This CDR3 is built from 12 residues. CDR3 protein: CASKPETGELFF. CDR3 nucleotide sequence: TGTGCCAGTAAGCCCGAAACCGGGGAGCTGTTTTTT.

The chain carries TRBV11-2 and TRBJ1-4, with 7 nucleotides matching TRBD1. The germline gives CDR1 SGHAT, CDR2 FQNNGV. V shed 6 bases, J shed 5 bases, and the junction held 15 bases outside the gene matches. The CDR3 length is 17 residues. CDR3 nucleotide sequence: TGTGCCAGCAGAGGGGGGCTAACAGGGGCTGGGAATGAAAAACTGTTTTTT. Translated, it gives CASRGGLTGAGNEKLFF.

The chain uses TRBV3-1 (or the pseudogene TRBV3-2) and TRBJ1-6; 7 nucleotides line up with TRBD1. The CDR3 has 17 residues. The germline V gene encodes CDR1 LGHDT and CDR2 YNNKEL (reference sequence). V trimming: 4 bases; J trimming: 1 base; junction bases outside the gene matches: 7. In DNA, the CDR3 is TGTGCCAGCAGCCCCACACAGGGGAGTTCCTATAATTCACCCCTCCACTTT. Translating gives CASSPTQGSSYNSPLHF.

Written as DNA, the CDR3 is TGTGCCAGCCAACGACAGGGGCGAGACTCACCCCTCCACTTT. It translates to CASQRQGRDSPLHF. The chain uses TRBV6-6 and TRBJ1-6; 8 bases map to TRBD1. Trimming removed 8 bases from V and 10 bases from J; junction bases left unmatched: 10. The germline V gene encodes CDR1 MNHNY and CDR2 SVGAGI (reference sequence). CDR3 size: 14 residues.

The chain is built from TRBV30 and TRBJ2-4, with 8 positions matching TRBD1. The CDR3 loop spans 15 amino acids. CDR1 is GTSNPN and CDR2 is SVGIG in the germline V gene (reference sequence). Trimming cost V 4 bases and J 7 bases; bases outside gene matches: 12. Here the CDR3 DNA reads TGTGCCTGGACCCCCCGTGACAGGGGTTCGAACATTCAGTACTTC. Encoded protein: CAWTPRDRGSNIQYF.

The V and J genes are TRBV6-2 or TRBV6-3 and TRBJ2-7; 7 bases map to TRBD1. The CDR3 loop spans 11 amino acids. CDR1 and CDR2 (germline): MNHEY, SVGEGT. V trimming: 5 bases; J trimming: 8 bases; junction bases outside the gene matches: 3. The CDR3 spells CASSQQGKQYF. The CDR3, as DNA: TGTGCCAGCAGTCAACAGGGGAAGCAGTACTTC.